The 9 T cell receptor beta chains below come from one sample, sequenced in a study of shared clonotypes between healthy human individuals. Sequenced by immunoSEQ multiplex PCR; TCRdb stores in-frame clones only, minus some. The repertoire holds about 470,000 clones, with 75% to 85% as singletons. The sequencing sample was made of PBMCs. Receptors were obtained from a woman in her 40s in good health. Some clones in this sample may be carry-over from other donors' samples.

The chain recombines TRBV5-4 with TRBJ2-7, with 10 bases aligning to TRBD1. The CDR3 runs 14 residues. The germline V gene has CDR1 SGHNT and CDR2 YYREEE (reference sequence). V was clipped by 0 bases and J by 4 bases; unmatched bases: 1. CDR3 sequence reads: CASSLAGQGYEQYF. In nucleotides, the CDR3 is TGTGCCAGCAGCTTGGCGGGACAGGGGTACGAGCAGTACTTC. Looking up the rest from reference TRBV5-4 and TRBJ2-7 gives the full variable domain: ETGVTQSPTHLIKTRGQQVTLRCSSQSGHNTVSWYQQALGQGPQFIFQYYREEENGRGNFPPRFSGLQFPNYSSELNVNALELDDSALYLCASSLAGQGYEQYFGPGTRLTVT.

This clone was seen a few times. This rearrangement joins TRBV2 to TRBJ2-5; 9 bases are shared with TRBD1. V shed 7 bases and J 3 bases; nucleotides not matched to a gene: 12. The CDR3 is 16 residues long. The germline CDR1 and CDR2 sequences are SNHLY and FYNNEI. The DNA of the CDR3 is TGTGCCAGCACGGTAGGGACAGGGTTTTTTGAAGAGACCCAGTACTTC. This encodes CASTVGTGFFEETQYF. Combining the CDR3 with reference TRBV2 and TRBJ2-5 gives the whole variable domain EPEVTQTPSHQVTQMGQEVILRCVPISNHLYFYWYRQILGQKVEFLVSFYNNEISEKSEIFDDQFSVERPDGSNFTLKIRSTKLEDSAMYFCASTVGTGFFEETQYFGPGTRLLVL.

Points on this clone: Other DNA sequences in this specimen translate into the identical CDR3. CDR3 DNA sequence: TGTGCCAGCAGCTTCCCAAACACCGGGGAGCTGTTTTTT. Amino acids: CASSFPNTGELFF. The V call is TRBV7-9, the J call TRBJ2-2; the D is unclear. The CDR3 runs to 13 residues. The germline V gene encodes CDR1 SEHNR and CDR2 FQNEAQ (reference sequence). Trimming stripped 3 bases from V and 2 bases from J, with 4 bases between.

A remark on this clone: The sample carries other DNA sequences with the same CDR3. The chain links TRBV7-2 to TRBJ2-5, with 12 nucleotides matching TRBD2. The V gene's germline CDR1 is SGHTA and CDR2 FQGNSA. CDR3 length equals 14 residues. The trim removed 4 bases at V and 5 bases at J, leaving 2 bases unmatched. CDR3 loop: CASSSGLAGETQYF. The DNA for the CDR3 is TGTGCCAGCAGCTCAGGACTAGCGGGGGAGACCCAGTACTTC. Supplemented by reference TRBV7-2 and TRBJ2-5, the full variable domain reads GAGVSQSPSNKVTEKGKDVELRCDPISGHTALYWYRQSLGQGLEFLIYFQGNSAPDKSGLPSDRFSAERTGGSVSTLTIQRTQQEDSAVYLCASSSGLAGETQYFGPGTRLLVL.

The DNA of the CDR3 is TGTGCCAGCAGCCGCTCCTACGAGCAGTACTTC. It specifies CASSRSYEQYF. The V call is TRBV7-8, the J call TRBJ2-7, with unresolved D. With 5 bases removed from V and 0 bases from J, the gap between germline ends came to 2 bases. This CDR3 is 11 amino acids long. The germline V gene encodes CDR1 SGHVS and CDR2 FQNEAQ. Variable domain in full (rest from reference TRBV7-8 and TRBJ2-7): GAGVSQSPRYKVAKRGQDVALRCDPISGHVSLFWYQQALGQGPEFLTYFQNEAQLDKSGLPSDRFFAERPEGSVSTLKIQRTQQEDSAVYLCASSRSYEQYFGPGTRLTVT.

This clone occurred a few times. The V and J genes are TRBV11-3 and TRBJ2-1; 9 bases align to TRBD1. The CDR3 is 16 amino acids. Looked up from germline, CDR1 is SGHNT and CDR2 is YENEEA. J gave up 7 bases and V 0 bases, and 7 bases lay outside the gene matches. Written as DNA, the CDR3 is TGTGCCAGCAGCTTAGAGGGGACAGGGAGTTGGAATGAGCAGTTCTTC. This codes for CASSLEGTGSWNEQFF.

The V call is TRBV6-5, the J call TRBJ1-1; D may be TRBD1 (6 bases). This CDR3 has 12 residues. Germline V gives CDR1 MNHEY, CDR2 SVGAGI. V lost 8 bases and J lost 4, with 11 bases in between. This CDR3 is CASWVGGTEAFF. The CDR3 DNA follows: TGTGCCAGCTGGGTAGGGGGCACTGAAGCTTTCTTT.

V and J are TRBV29-1 and TRBJ2-5; 8 bases are shared with TRBD2. The J call may not be correct, given that the DNA end is closer to TRBJ2-7. Per germline, CDR1 SQVTM and CDR2 ANQGSEA. The CDR3 has 13 amino acids. The CDR3 DNA reads TGCAGCGTTGTACTAGCGGCATCCTACGAGCAGTACTTC. It encodes CSVVLAASYEQYF.

Points on this clone: Other DNA sequences in the same sample also yield this CDR3. The CDR3: CASSSQGAGEKLFF. Written as DNA, the CDR3 is TGTGCCAGCAGCTCCCAGGGGGCCGGTGAAAAACTGTTTTTT. The chain couples TRBV7-9 to TRBJ1-4, with TRBD1 identical over 8 bases. Losses at the gene ends were 4 bases for V and 7 bases for J; bases not matched to a gene: 5. Germline V gives CDR1 SEHNR, CDR2 FQNEAQ (reference sequence). The CDR3 totals 14 residues.